These 27 T cell receptor beta chains came from one sample sequenced in a study of blood T cell repertoires in COVID-19. Generated by immunoSEQ multiplex PCR, the TCRdb table keeps only in-frame clones and is missing some. Among approximately 120,000 clones, roughly 90% were seen once, and the ten largest hold approximately 8.1%. The sequencing sample was made of peripheral blood. The receptors here all came from a man aged 45-65 years with acute or convalescent COVID-19.

The chain combines TRBV19 with TRBJ2-5, with 8 nucleotides matching TRBD1. This CDR3 has 16 amino acids. V lost 4 bases to trimming and J lost 1 base; unmatched junction nucleotides: 8. Germline V gene sequence: CDR1 LNHDA, CDR2 SQIVND (reference sequence). The CDR3, as DNA: TGTGCCAGTAGTACCCACGGACAGGGCCCCCAAGAGACCCAGTACTTC. This translates into CASSTHGQGPQETQYF.

The chain couples TRBV30 to TRBJ1-4, with 7 bases lining up with TRBD1. This CDR3 is 15 amino acids long. Germline loops: CDR1 GTSNPN, CDR2 SVGIG (reference sequence). J gave up 5 bases and V 4 bases, and 10 bases lay outside the gene matches. The CDR3 nucleotides read TGTGCCTGGAAACCCCGACAGGGACCAAATGAAAAACTGTTTTTT. Its protein product is CAWKPRQGPNEKLFF.

The chain joins TRBV30 to TRBJ1-1, with 8 positions matching TRBD1. CDR1 and CDR2 (germline): GTSNPN, SVGIG (reference sequence). The CDR3 covers 13 residues. Trimming removed 1 base from V and 6 bases from J; junction bases left unmatched: 4. DNA for the CDR3: TGTGCCTGGAGTGGGACAGGGTTCGCTGAAGCTTTCTTT. It codes for CAWSGTGFAEAFF.

This chain joins TRBV6-6 and TRBJ2-7; the D is unclear. CDR1 and CDR2 from the germline V gene are MNHNY and SVGAGI (reference sequence). V lost 6 bases and J 5 bases, leaving 14 bases between the germline ends. CDR3 length: 13 residues. CDR3 DNA sequence: TGTGCCAGCAGCCACGCCGAGCACGACGAGCAGTACTTC. It is translated as CASSHAEHDEQYF.

The chain couples TRBV20-1 to TRBJ2-1; the match to TRBD2 covers 8 bases. Trimming removed 3 bases from V and 2 bases from J; junction bases left unmatched: 6. Germline V CDR1 and CDR2: DFQATT, SNEGSKA (reference sequence). There are 15 residues in the CDR3. The CDR3 bases are TGCAGTGCTAGTCCTGCGGGGGGCGCCTACAATGAGCAGTTCTTC. It encodes CSASPAGGAYNEQFF.

The chain couples TRBV11-3 to TRBJ2-1; D call uncertain. Germline CDR1 SGHNT, CDR2 YENEEA. The CDR3 totals 13 residues. V was shortened by 0 bases and J by 6 bases, with 6 bases between the two germline ends. In nucleotides, the CDR3 is TGTGCCAGCAGCTTAGATGAGATCAATGAGCAGTTCTTC. Its translation: CASSLDEINEQFF.

This sequence joins TRBV4-1 and TRBJ2-5; TRBD1 matches 8 bases. Per germline, CDR1 MGHRA and CDR2 YSYEKL. This CDR3 has 15 amino acids. The V segment lost 3 bases and the J segment 5 bases; nucleotides outside the gene matches: 8. CDR3 in amino acids: CASSQDRDGRETQYF. CDR3 sequence (DNA): TGCGCCAGCAGCCAGGACAGGGATGGGAGGGAGACCCAGTACTTC.

This chain connects TRBV4-1 to TRBJ1-1; D possibly corresponds to TRBD1 (6 bases). Between the trimmed V and J ends, which lost 4 bases and 0 bases, there was a span of 12 bases. Germline V gene data show CDR1 as MGHRA and CDR2 as YSYEKL. This CDR3 spans 15 amino acids. Here the CDR3 reads CASSRLGQMNTEAFF. DNA for the CDR3: TGCGCCAGCAGCCGCCTCGGACAGATGAACACTGAAGCTTTCTTT.

The rearrangement joins TRBV7-2 to TRBJ2-7, with D perhaps TRBD2 (6 bases). Germline V lookup: CDR1 SGHTA, CDR2 FQGNSA. The CDR3 loop spans 13 amino acids. Between the trimmed V and J ends, which lost 6 bases and 2 bases, there was a span of 11 bases. CDR3 protein: CASSLSGTYEQYF. The CDR3 nucleotides read TGTGCCAGCAGTCTTAGCGGTACCTACGAGCAGTACTTC.

This clone was seen a single time. The CDR3 sequence is CASSEPRLSGNTIYF. The CDR3 region has the DNA TGTGCCAGCAGTGAGCCCCGACTCTCTGGAAACACCATATATTTT. The chain carries TRBV6-1 and TRBJ1-3; D is unresolved. Trimming took 3 bases from V and 0 from J, leaving 9 bases between them. CDR3 length: 15 residues. The V gene's germline CDR1 is MNHNS and CDR2 SASEGT.

V gene TRBV27 combines with J gene TRBJ2-1; TRBD2 matches at 8 bases. The junction had 9 bases not matched to a gene; V was cut back by 0 bases and J by 8 bases. Germline V lookup: CDR1 MNHEY, CDR2 SMNVEV (reference sequence). The CDR3 runs to 16 residues. The DNA of the CDR3 is TGTGCCAGCAGTTTATCGCGTAGCGGGGCACCCCATGAGCAGTTCTTC. This translates into CASSLSRSGAPHEQFF.

The chain carries TRBV3-1 (or the pseudogene TRBV3-2) and TRBJ1-2; D unclear. Germline-derived CDR1 and CDR2 are LGHDT and YNNKEL (reference sequence). The CDR3 runs 13 residues. V gave up 1 base and J gave up 4 bases, with 7 bases separating them. The CDR3 loop reads CASSQGLVYGYTF. CDR3 coding DNA: TGTGCCAGCAGCCAAGGACTAGTCTATGGCTACACCTTC.

The V and J genes are TRBV3-1 (or the pseudogene TRBV3-2) and TRBJ2-7, with 9 bases identical to TRBD1. The CDR3 loop spans 16 amino acids. Germline trimming cut 0 bases from V and 6 bases from J; bases unmatched to any gene: 9. Per the germline V gene, CDR1 is LGHDT and CDR2 is YNNKEL (reference sequence). The CDR3 loop reads CASSQEGQGVNREQYF. As DNA, the CDR3 is TGTGCCAGCAGCCAAGAGGGACAGGGAGTTAATCGCGAGCAGTACTTC.

This chain links TRBV7-2 with TRBJ2-7; 10 bases agree with TRBD1. Germline V gene sequence: CDR1 SGHTA, CDR2 FQGNSA. Germline trimming cut 8 bases from V and 7 bases from J; bases unmatched to any gene: 11. This CDR3 spans 14 amino acids. CDR3 in DNA: TGTGCCAGCGCCGCCGGGACAGGGGCTAGGGAGCAGTACTTC. Its translation: CASAAGTGAREQYF.

The rearrangement joins TRBV9 to TRBJ1-2; 10 bases fit TRBD1. Unmatched junction bases numbered 4, after V lost 2 bases and J lost 6 bases. CDR1 SGDLS and CDR2 YYNGEE come from the germline V gene. This CDR3 is 14 amino acids long. CDR3 loop: CASSVRQGADGYTF. The CDR3 DNA is TGTGCCAGCAGCGTCCGACAGGGGGCTGATGGCTACACCTTC.

This clone was counted many times. The V and J genes are TRBV5-1 and TRBJ2-1; 10 bases are a match to TRBD1. After removal of 3 bases from V and 9 bases from J, the junction contained 9 bases not matched to a gene. Germline V gene lookup returns CDR1 SGHRS and CDR2 YFSETQ. This CDR3 spans 15 amino acids. The DNA for the CDR3 is TGCGCCAGCAGCTGGGACAGGGGTACGGTTGGTGAGCAGTTCTTC. Protein: CASSWDRGTVGEQFF.

The chain carries TRBV18 and TRBJ2-7, with unresolved D. Looked up from germline, CDR1 is KGHSH and CDR2 is LQKENI. Deletions cut 3 bases from V and 0 bases from J, with 6 bases between. This CDR3 is 13 amino acids long. The CDR3 DNA reads as TGTGCCAGCTCACCTAGGAGCTCCTACGAGCAGTACTTC. Its translation: CASSPRSSYEQYF.

This chain connects TRBV5-8 to TRBJ1-2, with 8 bases matching TRBD1. Germline V gene data show CDR1 as SGHTS and CDR2 as YDEGEE. The CDR3 is 19 residues long. The junction had 17 bases not matched to a gene; V was cut back by 1 base and J by 3 bases. CDR3 DNA sequence: TGTGCCAGCAGCTTGTACTGGGGTCGCACTGACAGGGGAGACTATGGCTACACCTTC. Translation: CASSLYWGRTDRGDYGYTF.

DNA for the CDR3: TGCGCCTCCAGTGAGGGTTCCTCTGGAAACACCATATATTTT. Translated: CASSEGSSGNTIYF. The chain employs TRBV5-1 and TRBJ1-3; no clear D. The V gene lost 10 bases and the J gene lost 0 bases, with 14 bases spanning the gap. Per germline, CDR1 SGHRS and CDR2 YFSETQ. CDR3 size: 14 residues.

The CDR3 DNA sequence: TGTGCCAGCAGTCCACGCAGGGGGGGACTAGCGGGATCCTACGAGCAGTACTTC. Protein: CASSPRRGGLAGSYEQYF. The V call is TRBV6-6, the J call TRBJ2-7; the match to TRBD2 covers 13 bases. V lost 5 bases to trimming and J lost 1 base; unmatched junction nucleotides: 11. The CDR3 is 18 amino acids. Germline CDR1 reads MNHNY; CDR2 reads SVGAGI (reference sequence).

V gene TRBV6-2 or TRBV6-3 combines with J gene TRBJ1-5, with no clear D. Germline V gene sequence: CDR1 MNHEY, CDR2 SVGEGT. CDR3 length equals 15 residues. V was cut by 0 bases and J by 2 bases, with 8 bases left in between. For the CDR3, the DNA is TGTGCCAGCAGTTACTCGACACCGGGCAATCAGCCCCAGCATTTT. Translated, it gives CASSYSTPGNQPQHF.

This clone was recorded once. The V gene is TRBV21-1, the J gene TRBJ1-5. TRBV21-1 is assigned pseudogene status. The CDR3 contains 14 residues. Here the CDR3 DNA reads TGCCCGACGGGGGGATTCAGTGGCAATCAGCCCCAGCATTTT. This sequence encodes CPTGGFSGNQPQHF.

The chain joins TRBV4-1 to TRBJ2-7, with 7 bases matching TRBD1. V lost 1 base to trimming and J lost 3 bases; unmatched junction nucleotides: 6. Germline CDR1 MGHRA, CDR2 YSYEKL. The CDR3 spans 15 residues. Here the CDR3 reads CASSQGDRDGYEQYF. The CDR3, as DNA: TGCGCCAGCAGCCAAGGCGACAGGGATGGCTACGAGCAGTACTTC.

V and J are TRBV18 and TRBJ1-1; D remains unclear. This CDR3 contains 12 residues. V lost 2 bases and J lost 8, with 9 bases in between. Looked up from germline, CDR1 is KGHSH and CDR2 is LQKENI. CDR3 sequence reads: CASSPIEQEAFF. Written as DNA, the CDR3 is TGTGCCAGCTCACCAATTGAACAGGAAGCTTTCTTT.

The table lists this clone with a few counts. The gene calls are TRBV7-6 and TRBJ1-1; 12 bases fit TRBD1. J lost 9 bases, V lost 4 bases, and 9 bases had no gene match. This CDR3 has 15 amino acids. Germline CDR1 and CDR2: SGHVS and FNYEAQ. In DNA form, the CDR3 reads TGTGCCAGCAGCTCCGGCTGGGGACAGGGGGCAAAAGCTTTCTTT. Encoded protein: CASSSGWGQGAKAFF.

The gene calls are TRBV6-2 or TRBV6-3 and TRBJ1-1, with no clear D. CDR3 length equals 15 residues. Trimming stripped 4 bases from V and 0 bases from J, with 12 bases between. Germline CDR1 and CDR2: MNHEY and SVGEGT. The CDR3 protein is CASSWRIGVNTEAFF. DNA for the CDR3: TGTGCCAGCAGTTGGAGAATTGGAGTGAACACTGAAGCTTTCTTT.

This clone was counted many times. This chain uses TRBV6-5 with TRBJ1-1; the D is unclear. V lost 2 bases and J 1 base, leaving 11 bases between the germline ends. The CDR3 has 15 amino acids. Germline CDR1 MNHEY, CDR2 SVGAGI. The CDR3 region is CASSYKNPQNTEAFF. CDR3 coding DNA: TGTGCCAGCAGTTACAAGAATCCACAGAACACTGAAGCTTTCTTT.